A selection of T cell receptor beta chains follows, all from one sample in a study of cytomegalovirus exposure and HLA in healthy donors. TCRdb's table, derived via immunoSEQ multiplex PCR, lists solely in-frame clones and lacks some. The repertoire holds about 180,000 clones, with approximately 80% as singletons. The sequenced sample was PBMCs. These receptors were collected from a man in his late teens or twenties in good health and CMV-seronegative. CDR3s leave out the opening cysteine and the closing phenylalanine or tryptophan. A row's size may be missing; if present it is once, few, many or a size class.

v_call: TRBV5-1
j_call: TRBJ2-7
clone_size: few
cdr3_aa: ASSGNLQGSYEQY

v_call: TRBV13
j_call: TRBJ2-4
clone_size: few
cdr3_aa: ASSVRDTTLNIQY

v_call: TRBV7-2
j_call: TRBJ1-1
clone_size: NA
cdr3_aa: ASSLEYRNTEAF

v_call: TRBV2
j_call: TRBJ1-3
clone_size: NA
cdr3_aa: ASSGDRAGGNTIY

v_call: TRBV14
j_call: TRBJ1-1
clone_size: NA
cdr3_aa: ASSPRTIGVATEAF

v_call: TRBV2
j_call: TRBJ2-7
clone_size: NA
cdr3_aa: AEVRASGGALYEQY

v_call: TRBV5-1
j_call: TRBJ2-7
clone_size: NA
cdr3_aa: ASSFTTGLAGGEEQY

v_call: TRBV19
j_call: TRBJ1-5
clone_size: NA
cdr3_aa: ASSIEQGVGVQPQH

v_call: TRBV9
j_call: TRBJ2-7
clone_size: NA
cdr3_aa: ASSRGLYEQY

v_call: TRBV15
j_call: TRBJ2-6
clone_size: NA
cdr3_aa: ATSRLSRGPGANVLT

v_call: TRBV29-1
j_call: TRBJ2-1
clone_size: few
cdr3_aa: SVGTGTTYNEQF

v_call: TRBV18
j_call: TRBJ2-3
clone_size: NA
cdr3_aa: ASSPSARGTDTQY

v_call: TRBV7-2
j_call: TRBJ1-1
clone_size: NA
cdr3_aa: ASTPGPGVIRTEAF

v_call: TRBV5-1
j_call: TRBJ2-1
clone_size: NA
cdr3_aa: ASSLEGESYNEQF

v_call: TRBV27
j_call: TRBJ1-5
clone_size: NA
cdr3_aa: ASSFLNQPQH

v_call: TRBV18
j_call: TRBJ1-6
clone_size: NA
cdr3_aa: ASSPPQVNSPLH

v_call: TRBV5-1
j_call: TRBJ1-2
clone_size: NA
cdr3_aa: ASSLDRDYGYT

v_call: TRBV5-5
j_call: TRBJ1-1
clone_size: NA
cdr3_aa: ASSFGQRGTEAF

v_call: TRBV2
j_call: TRBJ1-2
clone_size: NA
cdr3_aa: ASSEDPGGGYT

v_call: TRBV25-1
j_call: TRBJ1-2
clone_size: once
cdr3_aa: ASSEGRSRGYT

v_call: TRBV30
j_call: TRBJ1-1
clone_size: NA
cdr3_aa: AWSVGAGEAF

v_call: TRBV6-6
j_call: TRBJ1-1
clone_size: few
cdr3_aa: ASGQGTEAF

v_call: TRBV4-2
j_call: TRBJ2-7
clone_size: NA
cdr3_aa: ASSQDWNRATYEQY

v_call: TRBV2
j_call: TRBJ1-1
clone_size: NA
cdr3_aa: ASSTGGVRDTEAF